This TCR beta chain emerged from a study of siplizumab effects on memory and regulatory T cells. Measured with immunoSEQ multiplex PCR; TCRdb has only the in-frame clones, and not every one. The sample lists tens of thousands of clones, more than 75% seen once, with less than 0.35% in the top ten. Material for sequencing was naive CD8+ T cells sorted from blood. The sequence derives from a human donor in good health.

CDR3 nucleotides: TGCGCCAGCAGCTTGGGGTGGGATGAGCAGTTCTTC. It codes for CASSLGWDEQFF. The chain uses TRBV5-1 and TRBJ2-1; D ambiguous. V lost 0 bases and J lost 8, with 6 bases in between. Germline assignment: CDR1 SGHRS and CDR2 YFSETQ. CDR3 length: 12 residues.